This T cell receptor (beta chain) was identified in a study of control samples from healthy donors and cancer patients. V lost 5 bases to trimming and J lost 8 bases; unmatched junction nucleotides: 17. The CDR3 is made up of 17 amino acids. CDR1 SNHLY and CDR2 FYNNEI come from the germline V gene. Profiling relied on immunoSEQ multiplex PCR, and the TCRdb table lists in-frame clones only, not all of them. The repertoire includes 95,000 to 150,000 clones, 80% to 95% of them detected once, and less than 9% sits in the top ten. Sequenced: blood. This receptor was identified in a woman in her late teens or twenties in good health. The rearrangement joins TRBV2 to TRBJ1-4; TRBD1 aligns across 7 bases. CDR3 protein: CASSPGRGRQGGEKLFF. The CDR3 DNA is TGTGCCAGCAGTCCCGGGAGGGGGCGTCAGGGCGGGGAAAAACTGTTTTTT. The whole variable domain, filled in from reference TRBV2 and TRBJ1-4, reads EPEVTQTPSHQVTQMGQEVILRCVPISNHLYFYWYRQILGQKVEFLVSFYNNEISEKSEIFDDQFSVERPDGSNFTLKIRSTKLEDSAMYFCASSPGRGRQGGEKLFFGSGTQLSVL.